The 11 T cell receptor beta chains reported below all come from one sample, sequenced in a study of CXCR3-negative and CXCR3-positive naive CD8 T cells. Through 5' RACE with UMI labels, the TRB cDNA libraries were prepared. TCRdb re-called the 5' RACE reads, yielding one record per CDR3 amino acid sequence without DNA. The sample spans some 130,000 distinct CDR3 sequences; the ten largest clones claim just under 0.5%. The sequenced material came from naive CXCR3- CD8+ T cells from blood. Subset described: CD45RO-CCR7+CD27+CD95- naive CD8+ T cells lacking CXCR3 (TNR3-). The receptors here all came from a human donor in good health. Some clones in this sample may be carry-over from other donors' samples.

The chain has TRBV29-1 and TRBJ2-2. There are 13 residues in the CDR3. Germline lookup yields CDR1 SQVTM and CDR2 ANQGSEA. The CDR3 sequence is CSSRWGNTGELFF.

The J gene is TRBJ2-3, the V gene TRBV6-2 or TRBV6-3; TCRdb returns TRBD2, unconfirmable since there is no DNA. CDR1 and CDR2 (germline): MNHEY, SVGEGT. The CDR3 is made up of 16 amino acids. The CDR3 sequence: CASSVGLAVSTDTQYF.

The rearrangement joins TRBV28 to TRBJ1-5; TCRdb gives TRBD1 as the D gene, but with no DNA this cannot be confirmed. The CDR3 has 15 residues. Germline values: CDR1 MDHEN, CDR2 SYDVKM. The CDR3: CASSFTGRIGQPQHF.

The rearrangement joins TRBV20-1 to TRBJ2-3. Looked up from germline, CDR1 is DFQATT and CDR2 is SNEGSKA (reference sequence). This CDR3 spans 14 amino acids. CDR3 region: CSASRLHSTDTQYF.

The CDR3 reads CAPGPVPWNTEAFF. The chain has TRBV15 and TRBJ1-1; the D call of TRBD1 rests on TCRdb alone, since no DNA is present to check it. Germline CDR1 reads LNHNV; CDR2 reads YYDKDF (reference sequence). The CDR3 length is 14 residues.

The gene calls are TRBV29-1 and TRBJ1-1; absent DNA, TCRdb's TRBD1 call cannot be checked. The CDR3 is made up of 12 amino acids. Germline loops: CDR1 SQVTM, CDR2 ANQGSEA. The CDR3 is CSAPGPNTEAFF.

The rearrangement uses TRBV5-1 and TRBJ2-7; TCRdb outputs TRBD1, but without DNA this stays unchecked. Germline CDR1 SGHRS, CDR2 YFSETQ. This CDR3 region has 16 residues. The CDR3 sequence is CASSATAAQSSYEQYF.

The V gene is TRBV6-6, the J gene TRBJ2-7; without DNA, the TCRdb call of TRBD2 cannot be checked. This CDR3 has 15 amino acids. Looked up from germline, CDR1 is MNHNY and CDR2 is SVGAGI (reference sequence). The CDR3 loop is CASSYPRHGGYEQYF.

The rearrangement links TRBV5-1 to TRBJ2-3; there is no DNA to check the TCRdb D call of TRBD2. From germline, CDR1 is SGHRS and CDR2 YFSETQ. CDR3 length: 17 residues. The CDR3 loop reads CASRNLSGNPDTDTQYF. Drawing the rest from reference TRBV5-1 and TRBJ2-3, the complete variable domain is KAGVTQTPRYLIKTRGQQVTLSCSPISGHRSVSWYQQTPGQGLQFLFEYFSETQRNKGNFPGRFSGRQFSNSRSEMNVSTLELGDSALYLCASRNLSGNPDTDTQYFGPGTRLTVL.

The genes are TRBV12-3 or TRBV12-4 and TRBJ2-6; with no DNA, the TCRdb D assignment of TRBD2 cannot be verified. The CDR3 is 19 amino acids. The CDR3 is CASSLGGVRSGAGANVLTF.

This sequence joins TRBV7-3 and TRBJ2-2; the D call of TRBD2 rests on TCRdb alone, since no DNA is present to check it. In germline, CDR1 is SGHTA, CDR2 FQGTGA. The CDR3 length is 17 residues. CDR3 amino acids: CASSPNCTSGNTGELFF.